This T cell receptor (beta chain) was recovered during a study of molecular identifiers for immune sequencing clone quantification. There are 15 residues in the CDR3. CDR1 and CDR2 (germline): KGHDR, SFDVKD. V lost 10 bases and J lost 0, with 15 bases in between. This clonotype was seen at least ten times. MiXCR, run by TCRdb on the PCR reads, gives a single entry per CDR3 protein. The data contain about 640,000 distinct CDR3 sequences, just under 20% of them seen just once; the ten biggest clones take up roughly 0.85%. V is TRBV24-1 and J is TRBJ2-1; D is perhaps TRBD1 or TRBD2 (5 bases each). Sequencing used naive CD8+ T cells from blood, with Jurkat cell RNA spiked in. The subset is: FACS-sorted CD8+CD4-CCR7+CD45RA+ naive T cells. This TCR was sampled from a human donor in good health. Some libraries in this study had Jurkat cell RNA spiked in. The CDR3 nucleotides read TGTGCCACTAGCCGGGACGGAAGCTCCTACAATGAGCAGTTCTTC. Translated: CATSRDGSSYNEQFF.